This TCR beta chain was retrieved from a study of T cell responses to AZD1222 COVID-19 vaccine. Study observations and caveats: Donors in the cohort were predominantly white British and more often female, and clonal diversity was possibly underestimated. Repertoire sampling occurred only after the peak T cell response.

The CDR3 is 13 amino acids. Germline lookup yields CDR1 MDHEN and CDR2 SYDVKM. V gave up 10 bases and J gave up 3 bases, with 16 bases separating them. This clone was counted once. The antigen remains unidentified. Sequencing was performed with immunoSEQ multiplex PCR; in TCRdb, only in-frame clones are kept and a portion is missing. The repertoire consists of under 150,000 clones, with 70% to 90% occurring once and the leading ten covering roughly 6%. This chain joins TRBV28 and TRBJ2-7; D is possibly TRBD1 or TRBD2 (6 bases each). Sample: peripheral blood, taken on day 0 of AZD1222 vaccination. This receptor was identified in an adult in good health. CDR3 bases: TGTGCCACCAATCGGGGGCCGGGCTACGAGCAGTACTTC. Translation gives CATNRGPGYEQYF.